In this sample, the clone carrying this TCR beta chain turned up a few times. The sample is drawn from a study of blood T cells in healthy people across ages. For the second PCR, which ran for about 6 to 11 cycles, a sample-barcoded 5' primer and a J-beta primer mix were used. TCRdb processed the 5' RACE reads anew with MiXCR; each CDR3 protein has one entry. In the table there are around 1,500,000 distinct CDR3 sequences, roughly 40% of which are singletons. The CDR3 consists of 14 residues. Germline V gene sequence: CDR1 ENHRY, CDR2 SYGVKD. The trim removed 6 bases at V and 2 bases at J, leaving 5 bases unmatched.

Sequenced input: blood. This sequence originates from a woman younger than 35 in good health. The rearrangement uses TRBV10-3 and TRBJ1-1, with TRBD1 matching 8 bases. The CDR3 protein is CAIRMGQANTEAFF. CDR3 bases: TGTGCCATCAGGATGGGACAGGCTAACACTGAAGCTTTCTTT.